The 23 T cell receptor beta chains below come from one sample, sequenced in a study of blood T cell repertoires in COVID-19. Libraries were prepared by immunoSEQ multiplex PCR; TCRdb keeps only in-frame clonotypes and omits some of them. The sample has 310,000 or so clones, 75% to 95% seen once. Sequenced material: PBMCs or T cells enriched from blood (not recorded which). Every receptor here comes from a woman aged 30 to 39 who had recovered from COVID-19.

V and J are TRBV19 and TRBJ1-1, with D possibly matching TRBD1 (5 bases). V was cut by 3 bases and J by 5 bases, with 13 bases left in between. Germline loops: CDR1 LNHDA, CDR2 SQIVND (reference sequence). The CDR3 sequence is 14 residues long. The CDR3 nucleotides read TGTGCCAGTAGTATCTTCGGGGGTCATACTGAAGCTTTCTTT. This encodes CASSIFGGHTEAFF. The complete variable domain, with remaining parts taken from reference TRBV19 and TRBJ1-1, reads DGGITQSPKYLFRKEGQNVTLSCEQNLNHDAMYWYRQDPGQGLRLIYYSQIVNDFQKGDIAEGYSVSREKKESFPLTVTSAQKNPTAFYLCASSIFGGHTEAFFGQGTRLTVV.

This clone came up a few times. CDR3 region: CASRFPGLAYEQYF. CDR3 in DNA: TGTGCCAGCAGATTTCCGGGACTAGCCTACGAGCAGTACTTC. The chain couples TRBV28 to TRBJ2-7, with 8 positions matching TRBD2. This CDR3 region has 14 residues. Germline V gene lookup returns CDR1 MDHEN and CDR2 SYDVKM. The trim removed 6 bases at V and 2 bases at J, leaving 6 bases unmatched. Full variable domain (remainder filled in from reference TRBV28 and TRBJ2-7): DVKVTQSSRYLVKRTGEKVFLECVQDMDHENMFWYRQDPGLGLRLIYFSYDVKMKEKGDIPEGYSVSREKKERFSLILESASTNQTSMYLCASRFPGLAYEQYFGPGTRLTVT.

The CDR3 region has the DNA TGCGCCAGCAGCCAAGGTGGACGACTAGTTTCTCAAGATACGCAGTATTTT. This gives the protein CASSQGGRLVSQDTQYF. The chain couples TRBV4-3 to TRBJ2-3, with D perhaps matching TRBD2 (6 bases). The CDR3 contains 17 residues. Deletions cut 1 base from V and 5 bases from J, with 19 bases between. In germline, CDR1 is LGHNA, CDR2 YSLEER.

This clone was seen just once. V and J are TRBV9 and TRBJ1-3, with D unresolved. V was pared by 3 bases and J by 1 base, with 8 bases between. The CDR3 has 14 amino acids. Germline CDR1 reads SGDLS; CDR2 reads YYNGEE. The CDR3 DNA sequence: TGTGCCAGCAGCGGCGTTATTTCTGGAAACACCATATATTTT. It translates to CASSGVISGNTIYF.

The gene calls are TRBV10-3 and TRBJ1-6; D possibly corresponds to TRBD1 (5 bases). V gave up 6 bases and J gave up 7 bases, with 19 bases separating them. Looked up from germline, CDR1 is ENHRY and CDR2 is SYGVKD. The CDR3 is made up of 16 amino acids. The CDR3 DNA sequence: TGTGCCATCAGGGAAACGAAACAGGTCTCGAATTCACCCCTCCACTTT. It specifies CAIRETKQVSNSPLHF.

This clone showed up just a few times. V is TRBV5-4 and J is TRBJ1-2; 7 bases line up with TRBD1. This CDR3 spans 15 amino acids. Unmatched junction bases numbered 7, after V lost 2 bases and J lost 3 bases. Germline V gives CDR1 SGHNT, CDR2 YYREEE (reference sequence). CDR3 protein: CASSFDRVRHYGYTF. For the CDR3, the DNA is TGTGCCAGCAGCTTTGACAGGGTGCGTCACTATGGCTACACCTTC.

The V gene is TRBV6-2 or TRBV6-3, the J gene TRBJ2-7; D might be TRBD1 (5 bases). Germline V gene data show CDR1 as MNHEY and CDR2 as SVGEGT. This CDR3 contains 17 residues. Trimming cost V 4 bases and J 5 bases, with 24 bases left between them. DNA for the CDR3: TGTGCCAGCAGTTCCACGCGGCTGGGGCGAGAAAGGCACGAGCAGTACTTC. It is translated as CASSSTRLGRERHEQYF.

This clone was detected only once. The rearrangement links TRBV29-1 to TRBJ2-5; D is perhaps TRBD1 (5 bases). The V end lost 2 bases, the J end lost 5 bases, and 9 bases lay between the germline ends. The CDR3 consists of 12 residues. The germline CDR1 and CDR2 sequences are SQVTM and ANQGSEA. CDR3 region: CSVETGGETQYF. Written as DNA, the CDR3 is TGCAGCGTTGAAACAGGTGGGGAGACCCAGTACTTC.

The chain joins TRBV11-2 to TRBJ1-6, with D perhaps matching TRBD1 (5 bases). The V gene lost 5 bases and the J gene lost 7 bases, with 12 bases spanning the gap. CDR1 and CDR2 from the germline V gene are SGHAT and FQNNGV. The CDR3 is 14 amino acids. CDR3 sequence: CASSPSRGNSPLHF. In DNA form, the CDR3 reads TGTGCCAGCAGCCCCAGTAGGGGCAATTCACCCCTCCACTTT.

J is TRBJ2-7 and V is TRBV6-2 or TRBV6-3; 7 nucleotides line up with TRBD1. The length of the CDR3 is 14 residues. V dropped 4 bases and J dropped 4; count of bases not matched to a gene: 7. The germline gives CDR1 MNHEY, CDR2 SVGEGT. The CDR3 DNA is TGTGCCAGCAGTTCGGGCAGGGGGTTATACGAGCAGTACTTC. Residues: CASSSGRGLYEQYF.

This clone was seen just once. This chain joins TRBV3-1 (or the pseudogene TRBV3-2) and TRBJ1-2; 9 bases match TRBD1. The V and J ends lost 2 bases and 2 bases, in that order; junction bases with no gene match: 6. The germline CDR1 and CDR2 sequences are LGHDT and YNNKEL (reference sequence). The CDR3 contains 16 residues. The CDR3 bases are TGTGCCAGCAGCCAATTTGCGGGACAGGGCAACTATGGCTACACCTTC. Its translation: CASSQFAGQGNYGYTF.

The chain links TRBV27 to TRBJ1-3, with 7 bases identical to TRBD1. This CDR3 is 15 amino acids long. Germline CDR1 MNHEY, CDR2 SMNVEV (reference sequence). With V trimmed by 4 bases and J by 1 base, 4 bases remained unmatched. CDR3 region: CASSSTGESGNTIYF. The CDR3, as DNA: TGTGCCAGCAGTTCCACAGGGGAGTCTGGAAACACCATATATTTT.

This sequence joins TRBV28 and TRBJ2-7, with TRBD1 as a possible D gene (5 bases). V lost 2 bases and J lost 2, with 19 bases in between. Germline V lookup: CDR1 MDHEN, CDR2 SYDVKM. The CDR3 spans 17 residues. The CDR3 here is CASSLGPRPGRPYEQYF. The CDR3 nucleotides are TGTGCCAGCAGTTTAGGGCCGCGACCAGGGCGCCCCTACGAGCAGTACTTC.

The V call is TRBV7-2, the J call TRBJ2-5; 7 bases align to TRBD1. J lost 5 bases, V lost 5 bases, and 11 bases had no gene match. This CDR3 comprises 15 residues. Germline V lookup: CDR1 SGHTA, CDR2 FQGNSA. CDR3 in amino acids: CASSMEQGLWETQYF. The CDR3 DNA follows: TGTGCCAGCAGCATGGAACAGGGGCTTTGGGAGACCCAGTACTTC.

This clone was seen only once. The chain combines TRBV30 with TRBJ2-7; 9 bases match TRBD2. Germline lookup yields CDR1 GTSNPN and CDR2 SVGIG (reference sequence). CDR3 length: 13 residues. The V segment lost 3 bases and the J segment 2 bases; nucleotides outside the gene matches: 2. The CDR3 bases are TGTGCCTGGAGGGCTAGCGGGACCTACGAGCAGTACTTC. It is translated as CAWRASGTYEQYF. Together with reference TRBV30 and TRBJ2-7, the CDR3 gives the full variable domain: SQTIHQWPATLVQPVGSPLSLECTVEGTSNPNLYWYRQAAGRGLQLLFYSVGIGQISSEVPQNLSASRPQDRQFILSSKKLLLSDSGFYLCAWRASGTYEQYFGPGTRLTVT.

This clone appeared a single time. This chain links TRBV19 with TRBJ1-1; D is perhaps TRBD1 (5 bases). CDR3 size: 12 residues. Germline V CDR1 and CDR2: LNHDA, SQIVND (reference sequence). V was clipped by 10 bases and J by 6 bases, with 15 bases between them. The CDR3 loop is CATTWGDAEAFF. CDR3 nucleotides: TGTGCCACCACGTGGGGGGACGCTGAAGCTTTCTTT. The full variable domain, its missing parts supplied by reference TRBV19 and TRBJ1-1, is DGGITQSPKYLFRKEGQNVTLSCEQNLNHDAMYWYRQDPGQGLRLIYYSQIVNDFQKGDIAEGYSVSREKKESFPLTVTSAQKNPTAFYLCATTWGDAEAFFGQGTRLTVV.

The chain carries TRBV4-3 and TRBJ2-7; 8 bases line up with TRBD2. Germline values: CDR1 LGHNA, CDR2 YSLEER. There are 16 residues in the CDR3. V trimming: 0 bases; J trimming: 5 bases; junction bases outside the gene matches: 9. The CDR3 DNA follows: TGCGCCAGCAGCCAAGATTGGTGGCGGGAGGTGGACGAGCAGTACTTC. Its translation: CASSQDWWREVDEQYF.

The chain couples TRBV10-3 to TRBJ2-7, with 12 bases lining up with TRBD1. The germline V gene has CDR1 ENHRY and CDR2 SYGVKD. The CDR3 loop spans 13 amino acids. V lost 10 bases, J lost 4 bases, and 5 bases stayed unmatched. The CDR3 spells CATGTGGIYEQYF. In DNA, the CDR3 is TGTGCCACGGGGACAGGGGGCATTTACGAGCAGTACTTC.

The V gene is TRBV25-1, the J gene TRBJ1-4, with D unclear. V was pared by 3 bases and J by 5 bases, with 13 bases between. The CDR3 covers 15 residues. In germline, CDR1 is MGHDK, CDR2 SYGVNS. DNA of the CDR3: TGTGCCAGCAGTGACCCCCGGGGATGGAATGAAAAACTGTTTTTT. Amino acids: CASSDPRGWNEKLFF.

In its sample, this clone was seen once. CDR3 region: CASSLGAGAGITEAFF. DNA for the CDR3: TGTGCCAGCAGCTTGGGGGCAGGGGCTGGTATCACTGAAGCTTTCTTT. This chain uses TRBV5-4 with TRBJ1-1, with a tentative D call TRBD1 (6 bases). The CDR3 has 16 amino acids. CDR1 is SGHNT, CDR2 YYREEE, per germline (reference sequence). Trimming removed 0 bases at V and 4 bases at J, with 16 bases between. Filled out from reference TRBV5-4 and TRBJ1-1, the complete variable domain reads ETGVTQSPTHLIKTRGQQVTLRCSSQSGHNTVSWYQQALGQGPQFIFQYYREEENGRGNFPPRFSGLQFPNYSSELNVNALELDDSALYLCASSLGAGAGITEAFFGQGTRLTVV.

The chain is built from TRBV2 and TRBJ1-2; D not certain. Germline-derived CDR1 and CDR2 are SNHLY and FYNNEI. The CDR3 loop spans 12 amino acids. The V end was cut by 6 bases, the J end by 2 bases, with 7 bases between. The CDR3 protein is CASRGGNYGYTF. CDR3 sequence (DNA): TGTGCCAGCAGGGGCGGGAACTATGGCTACACCTTC.

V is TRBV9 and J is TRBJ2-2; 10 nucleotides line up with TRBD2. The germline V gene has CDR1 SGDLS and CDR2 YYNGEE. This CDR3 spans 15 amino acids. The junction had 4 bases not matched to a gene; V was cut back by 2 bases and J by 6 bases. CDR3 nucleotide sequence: TGTGCCAGCAGCGTCGCTAGCGGGAGAGCCGGGGAGCTGTTTTTT. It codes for CASSVASGRAGELFF.

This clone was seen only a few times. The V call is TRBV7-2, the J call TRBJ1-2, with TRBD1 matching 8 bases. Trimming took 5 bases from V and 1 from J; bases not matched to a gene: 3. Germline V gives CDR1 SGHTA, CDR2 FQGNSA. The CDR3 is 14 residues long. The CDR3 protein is CASSIGQGNYGYTF. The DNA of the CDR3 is TGTGCCAGCAGCATCGGACAGGGTAACTATGGCTACACCTTC.